These T cell receptor beta chains were read from a single sample in a study of PD-1 blockade in classical Hodgkin lymphoma. Assay used: immunoSEQ multiplex PCR; TCRdb lists only in-frame clones, some missing. Of 70,000 or so clones listed, about 93% are singletons. Sequencing was performed on peripheral blood mononuclear cells (PBMCs). The receptors derive from a human donor with classical Hodgkin lymphoma. CDR3s include the opening cysteine and the closing phenylalanine or tryptophan. Fields, in order: CDR3 protein, CDR3 DNA, clone size, D gene, V gene, J gene. A D gene is named only where the DNA matches it firmly. Size values are once, few and many counts, or a class for expanded clones, and some rows have none.

CDR3: CASSIAPLTVSNQPQHF
DNA: TGTGCCAGTAGTATAGCCCCTCTGACGGTTAGCAATCAGCCCCAGCATTTT
size: NA
D: NA
V: TRBV19
J: TRBJ1-5

CDR3: CASSEAGTGYNEQFF
DNA: TGTGCCAGCAGTGAGGCCGGGACGGGATACAATGAGCAGTTCTTC
size: NA
D: NA
V: TRBV2
J: TRBJ2-1

CDR3: CASSPRRGREGYGYTF
DNA: TGTGCCAGCAGTCCTCGAAGAGGCAGGGAGGGTTATGGCTACACCTTC
size: NA
D: NA
V: TRBV28
J: TRBJ1-2

CDR3: CASSANPGRADTQYF
DNA: TGTGCCAGCAGTGCTAACCCGGGACGAGCAGATACGCAGTATTTT
size: NA
D: NA
V: TRBV6-5
J: TRBJ2-3

CDR3: CASSQSIHCYEQYF
DNA: TGCGCCAGCAGTCAATCGATACATTGCTACGAGCAGTACTTC
size: NA
D: NA
V: TRBV23-1
J: TRBJ2-7

CDR3: CASSARDPPETQYF
DNA: TGTGCCAGCAGTGCCAGGGACCCCCCAGAGACCCAGTACTTC
size: NA
D: NA
V: TRBV6-1
J: TRBJ2-5

CDR3: CASSPIGAGYTEAFF
DNA: TGTGCCAGCTCACCCATTGGGGCCGGGTACACTGAAGCTTTCTTT
size: NA
D: NA
V: TRBV18
J: TRBJ1-1

CDR3: CASSRGGQVATEAFF
DNA: TGTGCCAGCAGCAGGGGGGGACAGGTAGCCACTGAAGCTTTCTTT
size: NA
D: TRBD1
V: TRBV5-6
J: TRBJ1-1

CDR3: CAWSGQANEKLFF
DNA: TGTGCCTGGAGTGGCCAAGCTAATGAAAAACTGTTTTTT
size: NA
D: NA
V: TRBV30
J: TRBJ1-4

CDR3: CASSLTLAGGPGEQYF
DNA: TGCGCCAGCAGCTTGACCTTAGCGGGGGGGCCGGGAGAGCAGTACTTC
size: once
D: TRBD2
V: TRBV5-1
J: TRBJ2-7

CDR3: CASSFPPTGELFF
DNA: TGTGCCAGCAGTTTCCCACCAACCGGGGAGCTGTTTTTT
size: NA
D: NA
V: TRBV28
J: TRBJ2-2

CDR3: CASSLGLATGYEQYF
DNA: TGTGCCAGCAGCTTAGGGCTCGCCACTGGCTACGAGCAGTACTTC
size: NA
D: NA
V: TRBV7-2
J: TRBJ2-7

CDR3: CASSRQVGTEAFF
DNA: TGCGCCAGCAGCAGACAGGTGGGCACTGAAGCTTTCTTT
size: NA
D: NA
V: TRBV10-1
J: TRBJ1-1

CDR3: CASSIGGRGTGELFF
DNA: TGTGCCAGTAGTATAGGCGGGAGGGGCACCGGGGAGCTGTTTTTT
size: NA
D: TRBD2
V: TRBV19
J: TRBJ2-2

CDR3: CAISEPPSGGVYF
DNA: TGTGCCATCAGTGAGCCGCCTAGCGGGGGGGTGTACTTC
size: once
D: TRBD2
V: TRBV10-3
J: TRBJ2-7

CDR3: CASSEDQGGNTEAFF
DNA: TGTGCCAGCAGTGAAGACCAAGGGGGGAACACTGAAGCTTTCTTT
size: NA
D: NA
V: TRBV2
J: TRBJ1-1